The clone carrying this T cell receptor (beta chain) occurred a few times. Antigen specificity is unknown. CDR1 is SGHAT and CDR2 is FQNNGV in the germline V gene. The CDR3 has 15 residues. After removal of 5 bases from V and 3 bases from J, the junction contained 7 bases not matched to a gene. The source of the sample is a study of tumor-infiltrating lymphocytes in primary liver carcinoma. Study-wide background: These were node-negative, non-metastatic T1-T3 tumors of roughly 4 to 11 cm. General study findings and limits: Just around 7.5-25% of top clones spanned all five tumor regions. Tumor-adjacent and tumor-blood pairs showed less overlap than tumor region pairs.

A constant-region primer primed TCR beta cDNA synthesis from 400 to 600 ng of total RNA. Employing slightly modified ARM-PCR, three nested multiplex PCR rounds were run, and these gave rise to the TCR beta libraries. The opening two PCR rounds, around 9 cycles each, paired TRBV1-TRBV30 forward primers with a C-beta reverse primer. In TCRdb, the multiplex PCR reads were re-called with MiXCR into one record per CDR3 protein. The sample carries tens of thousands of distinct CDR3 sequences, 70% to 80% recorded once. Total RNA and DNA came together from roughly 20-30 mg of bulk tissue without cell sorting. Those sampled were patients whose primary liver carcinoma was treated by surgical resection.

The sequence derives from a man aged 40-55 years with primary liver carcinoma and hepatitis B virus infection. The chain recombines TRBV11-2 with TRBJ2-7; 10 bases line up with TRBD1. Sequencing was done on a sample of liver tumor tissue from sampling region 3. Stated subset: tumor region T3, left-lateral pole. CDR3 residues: CASSARDRGFYEQYF. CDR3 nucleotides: TGTGCCAGCAGCGCCCGGGACAGGGGTTTCTACGAGCAGTACTTC.